This T cell receptor beta chain comes out of a study of blood T cell repertoires in COVID-19. For the study at large: Sites across the United States, Italy and Spain contributed samples from acute and convalescent COVID-19. Sample material is recorded as cDNA or gDNA derived from T cells, B-cell-depleted T cells, or PBMCs.

Per germline, CDR1 SGHTA and CDR2 FQGTGA. With 4 bases removed from V and 9 bases from J, the gap between germline ends came to 14 bases. This CDR3 is 13 amino acids long. Authors' methods: Reference gene primers were amplified, and this amplification served to estimate nucleated cell counts. The repertoire was sequenced with immunoSEQ multiplex PCR; TCRdb's copy has only in-frame clones and lacks some. Clone size and the V and J calls come from that table; the DNA yielded D and trimming. The repertoire holds around 130,000 clones, around 88% seen once, with 15% to 20% in the top ten. Sequenced input: peripheral blood. This sequence originates from a woman aged 45-65 years who had recovered from COVID-19. V usage is TRBV7-3 and J usage is TRBJ2-3; D perhaps matches TRBD1 (6 bases). The CDR3 nucleotides are TGTGCCAGCAGCTCTCGACAGGACGGAACGCAGTATTTT. Amino acid sequence: CASSSRQDGTQYF. Based on the CDR3 plus reference TRBV7-3 and TRBJ2-3, the full variable domain is GAGVSQTPSNKVTEKGKYVELRCDPISGHTALYWYRQSLGQGPEFLIYFQGTGAADDSGLPNDRFFAVRPEGSVSTLKIQRTERGDSAVYLCASSSRQDGTQYFGPGTRLTVL.